The entry below describes one TCR beta chain. Its antigen is not yet known. One base away there is no much larger clone; base qualities are not given. The data were obtained in a study of cytomegalovirus exposure and HLA in healthy donors (dated by TCRdb to about 2017). Describing the broader study: The 670 or so repertoires of the first cohort and the 110 or so validation repertoires were produced on the same platform, according to a later analysis. The study was designed to test whether signatures of past pathogen exposure could be identified by cataloging public T cell receptors. Along with the approximately 620-subject first cohort, a separate validation cohort of over 90 different subjects was used. High-throughput TCR immunosequencing, statistical association of individual TCRs with disease status, and machine learning were combined to predict cytomegalovirus infection status.

The library was obtained by the immunoSEQ multiplex PCR assay. The published analysis was carried out like this. A statistical classification framework was developed to diagnose cytomegalovirus status using the catalog of TCR beta chain sequences. TCRdb limited this immuneACCESS table to in-frame rearrangements with V and J called. A share of clones is missing; checked studies link under half to unresolved V genes, and the rest is unexplained. V and J calls and clone size are copied from that table; D and trimming were computed from the DNA. This sample is represented by about 64,000 clones; around nine tenths of them were singletons. Over 1.5% of the sample belongs to the ten largest clones. Overall study results and their limits: Across donors, most TCR sequences were observed very rarely, whereas some public TCRs were present in many individuals. All 120 or so repertoires were used to score co-occurrence in the validation cohort in a later analysis, because that analysis had no HLA typing for the cohort. According to the authors, the approach could potentially be generalized to other disease states and immunological phenotypes. In both the original and validation cohorts, the classifier was reported to diagnose cytomegalovirus status with high specificity and sensitivity. Subsequent analysis determined that TCRs grouped into clusters in the first cohort also showed a tendency toward co-occurrence across the roughly 110 validation repertoires, and approximately 93% of cluster scores exceeded 0. In vitro tests confirmed that three of the cytomegalovirus-associated TCR beta chains recognize cytomegalovirus antigens. A total of fewer than 200 TCR beta chains were listed by the study as associated with cytomegalovirus.

CDR1 and CDR2 are read off the germline V gene as LGHNA and YSLEER. Measured from the cysteine to the phenylalanine, the CDR3 is 13 residues long. The retained sequence is limited to the CDR3, 39 bases, with the frame set at the first base. V is pruned by 3 bases and J by 6 bases, leaving 4 bases of the junction without a gene match. Donors formed part of the validation cohort, which comprised some 120 subjects and was distinct from the first cohort of 666 subjects. This TCR was recovered from a woman between 18 and 30 years old in good health and CMV-seronegative. The sequence is built from TRBV4-3 and TRBJ1-2; 7 bases in the middle match TRBD1. Sequencing was carried out using PBMCs. At the DNA level, the sequence is TGCGCCAGCAGCCAGGACACAGGGGATGGCTACACCTTC. This yields the protein CASSQDTGDGYTF.